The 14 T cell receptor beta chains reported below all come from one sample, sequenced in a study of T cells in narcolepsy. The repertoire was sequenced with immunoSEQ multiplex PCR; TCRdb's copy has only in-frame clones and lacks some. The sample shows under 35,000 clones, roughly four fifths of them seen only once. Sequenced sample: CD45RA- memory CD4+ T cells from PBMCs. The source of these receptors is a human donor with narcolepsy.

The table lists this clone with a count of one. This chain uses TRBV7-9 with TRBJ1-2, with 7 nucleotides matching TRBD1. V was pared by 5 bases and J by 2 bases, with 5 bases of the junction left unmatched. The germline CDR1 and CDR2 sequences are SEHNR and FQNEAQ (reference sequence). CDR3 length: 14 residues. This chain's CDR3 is CASSPSGQNYGYTF. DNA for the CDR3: TGTGCCAGCAGCCCCTCGGGACAGAACTATGGCTACACCTTC.

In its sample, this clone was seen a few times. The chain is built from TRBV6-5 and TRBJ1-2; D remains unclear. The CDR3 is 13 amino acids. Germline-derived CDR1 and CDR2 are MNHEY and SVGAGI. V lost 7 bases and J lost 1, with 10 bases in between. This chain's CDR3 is CASTGKGNYGYTF. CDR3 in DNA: TGTGCCAGCACGGGGAAGGGTAACTATGGCTACACCTTC.

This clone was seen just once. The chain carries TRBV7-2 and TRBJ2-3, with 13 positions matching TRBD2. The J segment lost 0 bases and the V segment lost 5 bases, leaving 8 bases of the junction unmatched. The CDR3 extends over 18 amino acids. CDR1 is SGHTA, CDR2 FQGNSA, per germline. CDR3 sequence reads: CASSPRLAGGLSTDTQYF. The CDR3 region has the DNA TGTGCCAGCAGCCCCCGACTAGCGGGGGGCCTCAGCACAGATACGCAGTATTTT.

CDR3 protein: CASSDRGQGPLEQYF. The CDR3 region has the DNA TGCGCCAGCAGTGACCGGGGACAGGGGCCTCTCGAGCAGTACTTC. V is TRBV10-1 and J is TRBJ2-7; 10 nucleotides align to TRBD1. The germline V gene has CDR1 WNHNN and CDR2 SYGVQD (reference sequence). V shed 3 bases, J shed 6 bases, and the junction held 8 bases outside the gene matches. The CDR3 contains 15 residues.

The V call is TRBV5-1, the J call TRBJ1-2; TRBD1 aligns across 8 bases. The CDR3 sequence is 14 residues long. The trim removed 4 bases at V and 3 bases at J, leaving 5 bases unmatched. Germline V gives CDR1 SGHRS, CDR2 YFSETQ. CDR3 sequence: CASSHGDRHYGYTF. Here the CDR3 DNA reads TGCGCCAGCAGCCACGGGGACAGGCACTATGGCTACACCTTC.

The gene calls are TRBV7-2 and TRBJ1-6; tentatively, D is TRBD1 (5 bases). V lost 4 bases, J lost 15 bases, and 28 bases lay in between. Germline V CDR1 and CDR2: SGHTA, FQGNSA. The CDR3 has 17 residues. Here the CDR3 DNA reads TGTGCCAGCAGCTCACCGGACTTGGGGCGGAGTCCTTGGGTCCTCCACTTT. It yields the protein CASSSPDLGRSPWVLHF.

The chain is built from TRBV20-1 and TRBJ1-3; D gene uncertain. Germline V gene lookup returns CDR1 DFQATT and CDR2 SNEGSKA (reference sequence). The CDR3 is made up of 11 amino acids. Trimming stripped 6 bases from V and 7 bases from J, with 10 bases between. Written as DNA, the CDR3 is TGCAGTGCCCCGGGTCTGAACACCATATATTTT. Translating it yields CSAPGLNTIYF.

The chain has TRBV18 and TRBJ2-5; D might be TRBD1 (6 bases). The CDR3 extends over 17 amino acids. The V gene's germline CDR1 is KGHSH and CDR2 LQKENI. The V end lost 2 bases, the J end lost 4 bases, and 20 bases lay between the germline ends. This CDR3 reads CASSPGGLTGFAETQYF. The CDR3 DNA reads TGTGCCAGCTCACCAGGGGGCTTGACAGGTTTCGCAGAGACCCAGTACTTC.

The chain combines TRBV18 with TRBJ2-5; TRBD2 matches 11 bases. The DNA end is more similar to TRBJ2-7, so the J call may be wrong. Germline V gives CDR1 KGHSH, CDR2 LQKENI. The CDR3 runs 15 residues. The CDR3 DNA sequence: TGTGCCAGCTCACCCACTAGCGGGGGCTCCTACGAGCAGTACTTC. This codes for CASSPTSGGSYEQYF.

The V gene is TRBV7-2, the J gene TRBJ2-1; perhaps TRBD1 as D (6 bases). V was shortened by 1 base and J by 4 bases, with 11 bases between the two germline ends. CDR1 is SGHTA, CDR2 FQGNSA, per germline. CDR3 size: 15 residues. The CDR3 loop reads CASSLEGEQYNEQFF. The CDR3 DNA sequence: TGTGCCAGCAGCTTAGAGGGGGAACAATACAATGAGCAGTTCTTC.

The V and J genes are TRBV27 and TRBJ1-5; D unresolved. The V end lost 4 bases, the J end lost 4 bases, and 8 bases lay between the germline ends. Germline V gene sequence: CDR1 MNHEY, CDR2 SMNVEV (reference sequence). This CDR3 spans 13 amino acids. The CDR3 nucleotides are TGTGCCAGCAGTTGGACGCTAAATCAGCCCCAGCATTTT. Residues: CASSWTLNQPQHF.

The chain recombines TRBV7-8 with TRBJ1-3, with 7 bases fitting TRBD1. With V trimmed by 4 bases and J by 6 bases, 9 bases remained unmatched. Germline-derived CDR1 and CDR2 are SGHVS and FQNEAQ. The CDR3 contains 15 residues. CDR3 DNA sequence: TGTGCCAGCAGCTACCCGGACAGGCAGGAAAACACCATATATTTT. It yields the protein CASSYPDRQENTIYF.

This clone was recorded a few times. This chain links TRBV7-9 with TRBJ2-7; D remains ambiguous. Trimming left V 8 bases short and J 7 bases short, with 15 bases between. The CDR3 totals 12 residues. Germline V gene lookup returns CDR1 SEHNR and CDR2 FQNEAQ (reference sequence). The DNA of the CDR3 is TGTGCCAGCCGCCACGGAAGAAGGGAGCAGTACTTC. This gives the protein CASRHGRREQYF. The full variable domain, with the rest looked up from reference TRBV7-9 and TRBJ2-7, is DTGVSQNPRHKITKRGQNVTFRCDPISEHNRLYWYRQTLGQGPEFLTYFQNEAQLEKSRLLSDRFSAERPKGSFSTLEIQRTEQGDSAMYLCASRHGRREQYFGPGTRLTVT.

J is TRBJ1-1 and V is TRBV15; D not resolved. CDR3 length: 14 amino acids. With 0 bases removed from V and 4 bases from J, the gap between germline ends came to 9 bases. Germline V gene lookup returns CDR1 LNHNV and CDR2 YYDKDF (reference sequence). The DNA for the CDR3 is TGTGCCACCAGCAGAGATCTTCATGGCACTGAAGCTTTCTTT. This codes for CATSRDLHGTEAFF.